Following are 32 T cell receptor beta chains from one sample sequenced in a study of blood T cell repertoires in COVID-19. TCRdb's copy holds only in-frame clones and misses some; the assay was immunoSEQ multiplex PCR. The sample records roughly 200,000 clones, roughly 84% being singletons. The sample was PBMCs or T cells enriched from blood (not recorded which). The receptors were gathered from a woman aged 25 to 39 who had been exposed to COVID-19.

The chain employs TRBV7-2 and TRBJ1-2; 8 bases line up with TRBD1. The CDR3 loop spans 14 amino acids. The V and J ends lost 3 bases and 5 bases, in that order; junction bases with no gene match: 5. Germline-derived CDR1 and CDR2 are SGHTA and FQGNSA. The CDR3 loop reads CASSFGTGPYGYTF. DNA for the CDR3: TGTGCCAGCAGCTTCGGGACAGGACCTTATGGCTACACCTTC.

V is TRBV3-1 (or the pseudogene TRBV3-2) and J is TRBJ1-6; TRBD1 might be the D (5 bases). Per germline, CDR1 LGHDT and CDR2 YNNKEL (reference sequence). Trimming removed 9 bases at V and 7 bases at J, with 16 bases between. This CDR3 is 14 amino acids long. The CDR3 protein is CASCITGYNSPLHF. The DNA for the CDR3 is TGTGCCAGTTGTATTACAGGCTACAATTCACCCCTCCACTTT.

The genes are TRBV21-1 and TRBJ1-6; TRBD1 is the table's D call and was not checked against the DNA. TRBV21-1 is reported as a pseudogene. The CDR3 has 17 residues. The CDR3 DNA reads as TGTGCCAGCAGCGCAACAGGGGGCCTCTCCTATAATTCACCCCTCCACTTT. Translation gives CASSATGGLSYNSPLHF.

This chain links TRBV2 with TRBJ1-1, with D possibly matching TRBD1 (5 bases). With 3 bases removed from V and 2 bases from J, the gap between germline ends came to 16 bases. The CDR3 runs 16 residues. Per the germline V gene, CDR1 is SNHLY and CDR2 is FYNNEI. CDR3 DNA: TGTGCCAGCAGTGAGGGGGGGGTGGTCGTCAACACTGAAGCTTTCTTT. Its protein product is CASSEGGVVVNTEAFF.

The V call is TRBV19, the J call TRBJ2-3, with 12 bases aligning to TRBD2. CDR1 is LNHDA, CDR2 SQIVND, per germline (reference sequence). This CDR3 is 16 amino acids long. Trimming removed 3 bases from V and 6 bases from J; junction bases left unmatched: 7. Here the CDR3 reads CASSIETSGGMDTQYF. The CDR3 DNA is TGTGCCAGTAGTATTGAGACTAGCGGGGGAATGGATACGCAGTATTTT. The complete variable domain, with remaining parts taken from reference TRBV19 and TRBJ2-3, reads DGGITQSPKYLFRKEGQNVTLSCEQNLNHDAMYWYRQDPGQGLRLIYYSQIVNDFQKGDIAEGYSVSREKKESFPLTVTSAQKNPTAFYLCASSIETSGGMDTQYFGPGTRLTVL.

The CDR3 DNA follows: TGTGCCAGCAGTGACACCTACGAGCAGTACTTC. It encodes CASSDTYEQYF. The chain is built from TRBV2 and TRBJ2-7; D is ambiguous. The CDR3 runs 11 residues. Trimming cost V 3 bases and J 2 bases, with 2 bases left between them. Germline assignment: CDR1 SNHLY and CDR2 FYNNEI.

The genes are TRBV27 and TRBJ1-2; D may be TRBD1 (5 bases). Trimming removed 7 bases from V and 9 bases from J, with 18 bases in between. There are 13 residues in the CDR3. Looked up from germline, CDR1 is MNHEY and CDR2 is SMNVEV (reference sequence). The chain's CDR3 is CASNQNGQGSYTF. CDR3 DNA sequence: TGTGCCAGCAATCAAAACGGTCAGGGAAGCTACACCTTC.

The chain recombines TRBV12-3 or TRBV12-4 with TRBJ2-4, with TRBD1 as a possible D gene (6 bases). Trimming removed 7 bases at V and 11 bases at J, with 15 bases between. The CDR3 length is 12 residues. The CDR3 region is CASTLTGFVQYF. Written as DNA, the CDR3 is TGTGCCAGCACCTTAACAGGGTTCGTTCAGTACTTC.

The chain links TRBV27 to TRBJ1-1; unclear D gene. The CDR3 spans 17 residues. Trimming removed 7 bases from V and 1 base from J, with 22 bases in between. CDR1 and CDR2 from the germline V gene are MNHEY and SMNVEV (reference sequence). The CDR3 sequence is CASKSTRNSKSNTEAFF. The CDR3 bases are TGTGCCAGCAAATCTACAAGGAACAGCAAATCGAACACTGAAGCTTTCTTT.

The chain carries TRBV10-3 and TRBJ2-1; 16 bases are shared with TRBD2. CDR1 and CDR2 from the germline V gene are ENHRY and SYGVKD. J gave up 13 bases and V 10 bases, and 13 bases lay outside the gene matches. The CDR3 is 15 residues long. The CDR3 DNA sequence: TGTGCCACCAACCCCGCGGGACTAGCGGGGGGGCCCCAGTTCTTC. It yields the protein CATNPAGLAGGPQFF.

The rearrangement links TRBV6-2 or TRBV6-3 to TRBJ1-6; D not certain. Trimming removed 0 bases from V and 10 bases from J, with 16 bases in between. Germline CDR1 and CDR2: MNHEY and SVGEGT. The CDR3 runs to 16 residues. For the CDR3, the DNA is TGTGCCAGCAGTTACTCAAAGTTCCCTGGAGGCTCACCCCTCCACTTT. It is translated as CASSYSKFPGGSPLHF.

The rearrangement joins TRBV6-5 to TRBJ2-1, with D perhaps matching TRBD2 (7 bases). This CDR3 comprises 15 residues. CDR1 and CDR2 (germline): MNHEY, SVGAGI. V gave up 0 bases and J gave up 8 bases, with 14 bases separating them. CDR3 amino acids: CASSYSRRGPDEQFF. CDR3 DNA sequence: TGTGCCAGCAGTTACTCTAGGCGGGGGCCTGATGAGCAGTTCTTC.

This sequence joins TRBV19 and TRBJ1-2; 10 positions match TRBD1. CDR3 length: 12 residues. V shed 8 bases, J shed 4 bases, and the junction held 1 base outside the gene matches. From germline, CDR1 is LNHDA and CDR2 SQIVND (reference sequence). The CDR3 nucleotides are TGTGCCAGTGGGACAGGGGTCTATGGCTACACCTTC. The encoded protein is CASGTGVYGYTF.

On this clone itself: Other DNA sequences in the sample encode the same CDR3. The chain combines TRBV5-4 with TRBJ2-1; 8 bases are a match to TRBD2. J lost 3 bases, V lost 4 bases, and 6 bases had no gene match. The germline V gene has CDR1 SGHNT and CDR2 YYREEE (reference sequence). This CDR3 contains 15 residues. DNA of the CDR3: TGTGCCAGCAGCCCCGGGGCGGGGGGCTACAATGAGCAGTTCTTC. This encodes CASSPGAGGYNEQFF.

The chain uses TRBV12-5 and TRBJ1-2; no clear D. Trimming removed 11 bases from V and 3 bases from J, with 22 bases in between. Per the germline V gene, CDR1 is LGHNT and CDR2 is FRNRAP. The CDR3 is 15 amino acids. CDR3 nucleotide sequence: TGTGCTCTCCGACAAGAGGGAATCGGGGACTATGGCTACACCTTC. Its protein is CALRQEGIGDYGYTF. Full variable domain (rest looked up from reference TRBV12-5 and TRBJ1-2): DARVTQTPRHKVTEMGQEVTMRCQPILGHNTVFWYRQTMMQGLELLAYFRNRAPLDDSGMPKDRFSAEMPDATLATLKIQPSEPRDSAVYFCALRQEGIGDYGYTFGSGTRLTVV.

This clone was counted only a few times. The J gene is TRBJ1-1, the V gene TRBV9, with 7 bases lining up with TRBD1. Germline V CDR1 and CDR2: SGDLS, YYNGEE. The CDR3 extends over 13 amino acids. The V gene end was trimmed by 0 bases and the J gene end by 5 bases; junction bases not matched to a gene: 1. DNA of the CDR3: TGTGCCAGCAGCGTAGAGGGACAGACTGAAGCTTTCTTT. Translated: CASSVEGQTEAFF.

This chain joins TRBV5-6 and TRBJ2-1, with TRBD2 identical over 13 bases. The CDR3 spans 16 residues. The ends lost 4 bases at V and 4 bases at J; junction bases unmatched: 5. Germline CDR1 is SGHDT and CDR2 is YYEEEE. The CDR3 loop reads CASSGGTSGVYNEQFF. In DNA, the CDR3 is TGTGCCAGCAGCGGTGGGACTAGCGGGGTGTACAATGAGCAGTTCTTC.

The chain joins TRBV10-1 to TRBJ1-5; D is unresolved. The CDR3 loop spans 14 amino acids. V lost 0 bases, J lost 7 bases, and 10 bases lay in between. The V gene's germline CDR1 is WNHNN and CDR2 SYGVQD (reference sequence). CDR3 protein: CASSESGGPQPQHF. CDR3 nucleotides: TGCGCCAGCAGTGAGTCGGGTGGGCCCCAGCCCCAGCATTTT.

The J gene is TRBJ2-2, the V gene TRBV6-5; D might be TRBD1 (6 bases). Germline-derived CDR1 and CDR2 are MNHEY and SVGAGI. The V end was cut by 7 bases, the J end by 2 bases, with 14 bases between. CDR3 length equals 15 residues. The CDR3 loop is CASTQGPSNTGELFF. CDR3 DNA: TGTGCCAGCACCCAGGGGCCGTCTAACACCGGGGAGCTGTTTTTT.

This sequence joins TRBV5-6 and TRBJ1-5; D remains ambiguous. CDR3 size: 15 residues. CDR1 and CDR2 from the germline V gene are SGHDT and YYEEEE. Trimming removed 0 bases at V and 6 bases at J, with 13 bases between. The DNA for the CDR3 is TGTGCCAGCAGCTTGGGTTACGAGCCTGGTCAGCCCCAGCATTTT. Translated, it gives CASSLGYEPGQPQHF. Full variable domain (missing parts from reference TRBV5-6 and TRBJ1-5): DAGVTQSPTHLIKTRGQQVTLRCSPKSGHDTVSWYQQALGQGPQFIFQYYEEEERQRGNFPDRFSGHQFPNYSSELNVNALLLGDSALYLCASSLGYEPGQPQHFGDGTRLSIL.

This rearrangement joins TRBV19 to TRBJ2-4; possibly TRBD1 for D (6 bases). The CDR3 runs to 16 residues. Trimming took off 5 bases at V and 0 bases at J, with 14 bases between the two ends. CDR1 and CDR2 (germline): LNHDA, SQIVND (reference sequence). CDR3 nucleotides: TGTGCCAGTAGTTCGGATGGGACACTAGCCAAAAACATTCAGTACTTC. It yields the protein CASSSDGTLAKNIQYF.

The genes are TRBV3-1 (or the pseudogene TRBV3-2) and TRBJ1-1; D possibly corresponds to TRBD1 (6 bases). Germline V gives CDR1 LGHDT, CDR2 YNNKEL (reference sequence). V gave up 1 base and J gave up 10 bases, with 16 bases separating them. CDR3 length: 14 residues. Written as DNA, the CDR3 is TGTGCCAGCAGCCAAGTTATCAGGGGAGTCGGAGCTTTCTTT. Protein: CASSQVIRGVGAFF.

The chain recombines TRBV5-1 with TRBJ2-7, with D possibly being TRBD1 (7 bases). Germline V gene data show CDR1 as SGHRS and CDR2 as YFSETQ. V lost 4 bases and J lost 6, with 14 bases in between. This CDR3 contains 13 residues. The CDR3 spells CASSLRDSAEQYF. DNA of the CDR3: TGCGCCAGCAGCCTGCGGGACAGTGCCGAGCAGTACTTC.

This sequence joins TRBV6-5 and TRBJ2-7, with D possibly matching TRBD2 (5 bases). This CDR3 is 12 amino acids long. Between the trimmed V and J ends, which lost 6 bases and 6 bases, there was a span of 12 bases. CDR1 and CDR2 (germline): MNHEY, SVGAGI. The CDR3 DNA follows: TGTGCCAGCAGAACTACTAGACGCGAGCAGTACTTC. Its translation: CASRTTRREQYF.

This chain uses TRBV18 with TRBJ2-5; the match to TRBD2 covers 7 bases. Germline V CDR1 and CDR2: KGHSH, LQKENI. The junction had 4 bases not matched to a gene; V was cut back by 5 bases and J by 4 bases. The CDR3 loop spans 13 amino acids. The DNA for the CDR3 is TGTGCCAGCTCAGCGGGCGGGGGAGAGACCCAGTACTTC. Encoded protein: CASSAGGGETQYF.

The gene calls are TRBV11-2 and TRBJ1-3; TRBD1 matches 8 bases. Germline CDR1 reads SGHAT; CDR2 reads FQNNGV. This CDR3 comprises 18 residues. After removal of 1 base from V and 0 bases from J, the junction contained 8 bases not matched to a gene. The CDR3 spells CASSLGGTGLYSGNTIYF. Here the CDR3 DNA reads TGTGCCAGCAGCTTAGGAGGGACAGGTCTATACTCTGGAAACACCATATATTTT.

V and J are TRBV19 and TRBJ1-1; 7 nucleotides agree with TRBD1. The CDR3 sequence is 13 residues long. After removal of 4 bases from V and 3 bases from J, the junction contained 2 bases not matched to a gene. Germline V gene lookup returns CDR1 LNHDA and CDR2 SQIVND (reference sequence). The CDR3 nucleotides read TGTGCCAGTAGTAGGACAGGCTACACTGAAGCTTTCTTT. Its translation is CASSRTGYTEAFF. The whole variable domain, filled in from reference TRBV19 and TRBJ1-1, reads DGGITQSPKYLFRKEGQNVTLSCEQNLNHDAMYWYRQDPGQGLRLIYYSQIVNDFQKGDIAEGYSVSREKKESFPLTVTSAQKNPTAFYLCASSRTGYTEAFFGQGTRLTVV.

The DNA for the CDR3 is TGTGCCAGCAGTTGGTGGGACAACGGTGAGCAGTTCTTC. This codes for CASSWWDNGEQFF. The chain recombines TRBV12-3 or TRBV12-4 with TRBJ2-1, with D perhaps matching TRBD1 (6 bases). Trimming took off 4 bases at V and 9 bases at J, with 13 bases between the two ends. The CDR3 runs to 13 residues.

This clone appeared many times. CDR3 sequence reads: CASRPGTGEIDEQYF. Written as DNA, the CDR3 is TGCGCCAGCAGGCCGGGGACAGGGGAAATCGACGAGCAGTACTTC. The chain joins TRBV5-1 to TRBJ2-7; 10 nucleotides align to TRBD1. J gave up 5 bases and V 5 bases, and 10 bases lay outside the gene matches. This CDR3 is 15 amino acids long. Looked up from germline, CDR1 is SGHRS and CDR2 is YFSETQ. Looking up the rest from reference TRBV5-1 and TRBJ2-7 gives the full variable domain: KAGVTQTPRYLIKTRGQQVTLSCSPISGHRSVSWYQQTPGQGLQFLFEYFSETQRNKGNFPGRFSGRQFSNSRSEMNVSTLELGDSALYLCASRPGTGEIDEQYFGPGTRLTVT.

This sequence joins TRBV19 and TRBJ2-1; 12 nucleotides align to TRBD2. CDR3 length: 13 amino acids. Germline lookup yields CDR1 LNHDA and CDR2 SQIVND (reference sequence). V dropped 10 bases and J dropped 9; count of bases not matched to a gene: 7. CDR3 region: CATLAGGPGEQFF. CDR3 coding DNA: TGTGCCACCCTAGCGGGGGGGCCTGGTGAGCAGTTCTTC. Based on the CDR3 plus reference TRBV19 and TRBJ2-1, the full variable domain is DGGITQSPKYLFRKEGQNVTLSCEQNLNHDAMYWYRQDPGQGLRLIYYSQIVNDFQKGDIAEGYSVSREKKESFPLTVTSAQKNPTAFYLCATLAGGPGEQFFGPGTRLTVL.

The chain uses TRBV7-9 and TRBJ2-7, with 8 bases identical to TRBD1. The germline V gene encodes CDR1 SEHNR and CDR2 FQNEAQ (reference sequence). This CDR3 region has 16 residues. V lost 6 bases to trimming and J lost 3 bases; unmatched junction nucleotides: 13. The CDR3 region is CASRGEGQATSYEQYF. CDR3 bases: TGTGCCAGCAGGGGTGAGGGACAGGCGACGAGCTACGAGCAGTACTTC.

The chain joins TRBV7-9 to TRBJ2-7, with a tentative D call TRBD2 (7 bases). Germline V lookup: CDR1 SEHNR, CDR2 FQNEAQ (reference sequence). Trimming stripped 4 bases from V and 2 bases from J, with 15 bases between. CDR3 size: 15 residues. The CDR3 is CASSSGGGGTYEQYF. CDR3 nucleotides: TGTGCCAGCAGCTCTGGGGGCGGGGGTACCTACGAGCAGTACTTC.